This TCR beta chain stems from a study of OX40 agonist ivuxolimab in advanced cancers. Across the whole study: Two cutaneous melanoma patients and one hepatocellular carcinoma patient, three in all, had partial responses. Study findings and constraints: Normalized T-cell clonal expansion was also low in some nonresponders.

Trimming removed 7 bases from V and 9 bases from J; junction bases left unmatched: 8. The germline V gene encodes CDR1 ENHRY and CDR2 SYGVKD. The CDR3 is 14 residues long. The method was immunoSEQ multiplex PCR; TCRdb's version includes in-frame clones alone and lacks a portion of them. Counted here are tens of thousands of clones, 84% occurring once; the ten biggest clones make up nearly 0.8%. In regard to this clone: Its specificity is unknown.

The V and J genes are TRBV10-3 and TRBJ1-6; 8 bases line up with TRBD1. The clonotype comes from an adult with an advanced solid tumor such as melanoma, head and neck, liver or kidney cancer. Sequenced here: CD4+ or CD8+ T cells sorted from blood, sampled in a trial of the OX40 agonist ivuxolimab. The CDR3 here is CAINAGGWGSPLHF. The CDR3 DNA reads as TGTGCCATCAACGCAGGGGGCTGGGGTTCACCCCTCCACTTT.